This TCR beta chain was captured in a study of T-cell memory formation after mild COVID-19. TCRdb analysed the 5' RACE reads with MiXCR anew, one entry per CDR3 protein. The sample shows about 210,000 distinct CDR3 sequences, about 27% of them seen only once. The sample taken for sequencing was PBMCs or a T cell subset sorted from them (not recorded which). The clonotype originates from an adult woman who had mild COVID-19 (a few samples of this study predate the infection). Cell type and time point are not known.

CDR3 in amino acids: CASSSEGRRNQPQHF. The CDR3 coding sequence is TGCGCCAGCAGCTCGGAAGGGCGGCGGAATCAGCCCCAGCATTTT. The chain joins TRBV5-1 to TRBJ1-5; no definite D call. Germline CDR1 reads SGHRS; CDR2 reads YFSETQ. The CDR3 has 15 amino acids. V lost 3 bases and J lost 4, with 14 bases in between.